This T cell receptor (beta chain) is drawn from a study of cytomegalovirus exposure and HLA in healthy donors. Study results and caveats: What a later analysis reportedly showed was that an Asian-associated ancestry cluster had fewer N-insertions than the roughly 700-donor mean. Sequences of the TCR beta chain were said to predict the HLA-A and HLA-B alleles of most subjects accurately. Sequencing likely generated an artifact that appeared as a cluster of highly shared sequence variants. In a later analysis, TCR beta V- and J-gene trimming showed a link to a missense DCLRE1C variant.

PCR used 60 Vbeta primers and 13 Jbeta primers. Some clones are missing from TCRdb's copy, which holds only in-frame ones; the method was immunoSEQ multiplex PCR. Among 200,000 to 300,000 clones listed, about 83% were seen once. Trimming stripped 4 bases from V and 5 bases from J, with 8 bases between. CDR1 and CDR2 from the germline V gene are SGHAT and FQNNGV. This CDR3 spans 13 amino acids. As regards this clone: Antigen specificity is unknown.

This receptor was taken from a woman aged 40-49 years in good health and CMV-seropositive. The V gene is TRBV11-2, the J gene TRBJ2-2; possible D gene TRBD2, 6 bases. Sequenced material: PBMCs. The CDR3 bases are TGTGCCAGCAGCTCGGGAGTTACCGGGGAGCTGTTTTTT. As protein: CASSSGVTGELFF.